The rows below give T cell receptor beta chains drawn from one sample of a study of blood T cell repertoires in COVID-19. The method was immunoSEQ multiplex PCR; TCRdb's version includes in-frame clones alone and lacks a portion of them. The sample consists of over 70,000 clones, 80% to 85% of them appearing once. The sequenced sample consisted of peripheral blood. These TCRs come from a human donor in a cohort sampled during active COVID-19. Each CDR3 is given with its conserved first and last residue. A D gene is named only where the DNA matches it firmly. Part of the rows lack a size; the others show once, few, many or a class for expanded clones.

v_gene: TRBV6-5
j_gene: TRBJ1-5
d_gene: TRBD1
abundance: .
CDR3aa: CASSPQGFGKPQHF
CDR3nt: TGTGCCAGCAGTCCACAGGGGTTTGGGAAGCCCCAGCATTTT

v_gene: TRBV7-2
j_gene: TRBJ1-2
d_gene: .
abundance: .
CDR3aa: CASSLDLGRTNYGYTF
CDR3nt: TGTGCCAGCAGCTTAGACCTGGGGCGCACTAACTATGGCTACACCTTC

v_gene: TRBV27
j_gene: TRBJ1-2
d_gene: TRBD1
abundance: .
CDR3aa: CASSSGQGYGYTF
CDR3nt: TGTGCCAGCAGTTCGGGACAGGGGTATGGCTACACCTTC

v_gene: TRBV11-3
j_gene: TRBJ2-3
d_gene: TRBD2
abundance: .
CDR3aa: CASSQGASGGPSTDTQYF
CDR3nt: TGTGCCAGCAGCCAGGGGGCTAGCGGGGGCCCCAGCACAGATACGCAGTATTTT

v_gene: TRBV11-2
j_gene: TRBJ2-7
d_gene: TRBD2
abundance: .
CDR3aa: CASSLVASGVYEQYF
CDR3nt: TGTGCCAGCAGCTTGGTTGCTAGCGGGGTGTACGAGCAGTACTTC

v_gene: TRBV11-2
j_gene: TRBJ2-7
d_gene: TRBD1
abundance: once
CDR3aa: CASSERQGPWYEQYF
CDR3nt: TGTGCCAGCAGCGAACGACAGGGCCCCTGGTACGAGCAGTACTTC

v_gene: TRBV19
j_gene: TRBJ1-5
d_gene: TRBD1
abundance: once
CDR3aa: CASSDRGNQPQHF
CDR3nt: TGTGCCAGTAGCGACAGGGGGAATCAGCCCCAGCATTTT

v_gene: TRBV3-1/TRBV3-2
j_gene: TRBJ1-2
d_gene: TRBD1
abundance: .
CDR3aa: CASSQGQGSGYTF
CDR3nt: TGTGCCAGCAGCCAAGGACAGGGAAGTGGCTACACCTTC

v_gene: TRBV27
j_gene: TRBJ2-5
d_gene: TRBD2
abundance: .
CDR3aa: CASSPAGGPETQYF
CDR3nt: TGTGCCAGCAGCCCAGCGGGGGGCCCAGAGACCCAGTACTTC

v_gene: TRBV10-2
j_gene: TRBJ1-2
d_gene: TRBD1
abundance: .
CDR3aa: CASSGTGQGAFGYTF
CDR3nt: TGCGCCAGCAGTGGAACGGGACAGGGGGCTTTTGGCTACACCTTC

v_gene: TRBV6-1
j_gene: TRBJ2-3
d_gene: TRBD2
abundance: few
CDR3aa: CASSEALAGADTQYF
CDR3nt: TGTGCCAGCAGTGAAGCACTAGCGGGGGCAGATACGCAGTATTTT

v_gene: TRBV10-3
j_gene: TRBJ2-3
d_gene: .
abundance: .
CDR3aa: CAISAANRAGTDTQYF
CDR3nt: TGTGCCATCAGTGCAGCTAACAGGGCCGGCACAGATACGCAGTATTTT

v_gene: TRBV4-2
j_gene: TRBJ2-4
d_gene: .
abundance: .
CDR3aa: CASSHFLQSLAKNIQYF
CDR3nt: TGTGCCAGCAGCCATTTTTTACAGTCCTTAGCCAAAAACATTCAGTACTTC

v_gene: TRBV5-4
j_gene: TRBJ2-1
d_gene: .
abundance: .
CDR3aa: CASSLSTAQQFF
CDR3nt: TGTGCCAGCAGCCTATCGACAGCCCAGCAGTTCTTC

v_gene: TRBV29-1
j_gene: TRBJ2-2
d_gene: TRBD1
abundance: .
CDR3aa: CSALTGSVSGELFF
CDR3nt: TGCAGCGCCCTGACAGGGAGTGTTTCCGGGGAGCTGTTTTTT

v_gene: TRBV5-6
j_gene: TRBJ1-2
d_gene: .
abundance: .
CDR3aa: CASSFQGYGYTF
CDR3nt: TGTGCCAGCAGCTTCCAGGGCTATGGCTACACCTTC

v_gene: TRBV6-1
j_gene: TRBJ2-7
d_gene: .
abundance: .
CDR3aa: CASSEDSPYEQYF
CDR3nt: TGTGCCAGCAGTGAAGACAGCCCCTACGAGCAGTACTTC

v_gene: TRBV28
j_gene: TRBJ2-3
d_gene: .
abundance: .
CDR3aa: CASRPSDGAGDTQYF
CDR3nt: TGTGCCAGCAGGCCGTCGGACGGGGCGGGGGATACGCAGTATTTT